This T cell receptor (beta chain) was recovered during a study of tumor-infiltrating lymphocytes in oesophageal squamous cell carcinoma (TCRdb year 2016). Notes on this clonotype: It has no known antigen specificity. No much larger clone exists at a distance of one base, and base qualities are not known.

To prepare the library, PCR was applied. The sequencing machine was an Illumina HiSeq 2000. In TCRdb, the public reads were trimmed at Q25 with fastp and aligned with MiXCR, with productive beta chains retained. Here each entry gathers all rows of one CDR3 protein and keeps the most common genes and DNA. Within this sample are 10,000 to 12,000 distinct CDR3 sequences, with roughly 60% of them counted one time only. Clones ranked in the top ten supply about 25% of the sample. The germline V gene sets CDR1 to SGHVS and CDR2 to FQNEAQ. Including the terminal cysteine and phenylalanine, the CDR3 comprises 12 residues. Left in the record is the CDR3 DNA by itself, 36 bases read in frame from the first base.

The source is a female donor with esophageal squamous cell carcinoma. The receptor chain draws on TRBV7-8 and TRBJ2-5; the D gene assignment is ambiguous. The J call may be in error: the DNA end matches TRBJ2-7 better. Sequencing was done on a sample of esophageal tumor tissue. The DNA reads TGTGCCAGCAGCTTAGCGAAGGGCGAGCAGTACTTC. Translation gives CASSLAKGEQYF.